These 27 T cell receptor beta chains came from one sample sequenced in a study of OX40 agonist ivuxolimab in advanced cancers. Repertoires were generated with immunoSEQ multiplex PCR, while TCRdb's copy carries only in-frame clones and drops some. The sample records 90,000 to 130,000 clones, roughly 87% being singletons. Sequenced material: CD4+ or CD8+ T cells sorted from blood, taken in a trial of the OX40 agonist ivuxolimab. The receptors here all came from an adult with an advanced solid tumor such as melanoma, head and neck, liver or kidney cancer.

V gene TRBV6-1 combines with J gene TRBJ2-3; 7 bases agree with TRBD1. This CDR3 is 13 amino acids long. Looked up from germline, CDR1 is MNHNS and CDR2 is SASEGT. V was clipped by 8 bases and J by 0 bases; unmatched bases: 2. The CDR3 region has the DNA TGTGCCAGCGGGGACAGTAGCACAGATACGCAGTATTTT. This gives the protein CASGDSSTDTQYF.

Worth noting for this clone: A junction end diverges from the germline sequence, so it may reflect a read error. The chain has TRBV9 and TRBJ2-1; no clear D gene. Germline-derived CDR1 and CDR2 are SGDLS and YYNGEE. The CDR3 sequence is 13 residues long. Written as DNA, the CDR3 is TGTGCCAGCAGCGTAGCCTCCTTCAATGAGCAGTTCTTC. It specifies CASSVASFNEQFF.

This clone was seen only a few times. CDR3 coding DNA: TGTGCCAGCAGCTCAGGGGGCGGGCGGCTGGAAAAGCAGTACTTC. Its translation is CASSSGGGRLEKQYF. The V and J genes are TRBV7-9 and TRBJ2-7; TRBD1 aligns across 8 bases. The CDR3 runs 15 residues. V lost 4 bases, J lost 8 bases, and 13 bases stayed unmatched. Germline V CDR1 and CDR2: SEHNR, FQNEAQ (reference sequence).

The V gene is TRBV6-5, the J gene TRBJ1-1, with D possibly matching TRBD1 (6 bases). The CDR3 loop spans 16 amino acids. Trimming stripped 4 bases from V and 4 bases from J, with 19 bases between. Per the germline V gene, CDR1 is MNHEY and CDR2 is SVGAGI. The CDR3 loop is CASSFRRGGGSTEAFF. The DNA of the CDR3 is TGTGCCAGCAGTTTCAGACGGGGTGGGGGCTCCACTGAAGCTTTCTTT.

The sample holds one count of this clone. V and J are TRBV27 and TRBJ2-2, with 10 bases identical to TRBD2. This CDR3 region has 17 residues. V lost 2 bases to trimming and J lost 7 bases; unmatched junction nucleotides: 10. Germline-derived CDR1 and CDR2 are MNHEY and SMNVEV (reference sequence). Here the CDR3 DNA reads TGTGCCAGCAGTTTAGTCCCGCTAGCGGGAGTTGGCGGGGAGCTGTTTTTT. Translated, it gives CASSLVPLAGVGGELFF.

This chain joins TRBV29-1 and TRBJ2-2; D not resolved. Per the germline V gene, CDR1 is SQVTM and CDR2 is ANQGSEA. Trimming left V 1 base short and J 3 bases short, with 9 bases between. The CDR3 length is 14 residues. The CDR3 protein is CSVEGAVDTGELFF. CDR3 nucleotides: TGCAGCGTTGAAGGCGCAGTAGACACCGGGGAGCTGTTTTTT.

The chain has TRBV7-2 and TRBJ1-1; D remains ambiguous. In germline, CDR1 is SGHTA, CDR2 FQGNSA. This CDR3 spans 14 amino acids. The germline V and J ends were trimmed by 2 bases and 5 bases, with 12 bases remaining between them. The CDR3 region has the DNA TGTGCCAGCAGCTTATTGGGCAGAGGGACTGAAGCTTTCTTT. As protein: CASSLLGRGTEAFF.

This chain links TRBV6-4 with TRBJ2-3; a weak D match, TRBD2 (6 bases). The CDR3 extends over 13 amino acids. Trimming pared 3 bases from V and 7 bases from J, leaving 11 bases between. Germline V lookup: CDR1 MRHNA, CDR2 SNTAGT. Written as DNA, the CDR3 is TGTGCCAGCAGTGAAGGGAGGCAACATACGCAGTATTTT. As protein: CASSEGRQHTQYF.

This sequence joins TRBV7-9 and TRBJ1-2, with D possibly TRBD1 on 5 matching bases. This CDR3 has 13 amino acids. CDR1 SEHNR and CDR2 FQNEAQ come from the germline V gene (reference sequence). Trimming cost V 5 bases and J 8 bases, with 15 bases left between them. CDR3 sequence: CASSQDTMQGYTF. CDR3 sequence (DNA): TGTGCCAGCAGCCAGGACACGATGCAAGGCTACACCTTC. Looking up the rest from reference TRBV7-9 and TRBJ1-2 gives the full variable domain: DTGVSQNPRHKITKRGQNVTFRCDPISEHNRLYWYRQTLGQGPEFLTYFQNEAQLEKSRLLSDRFSAERPKGSFSTLEIQRTEQGDSAMYLCASSQDTMQGYTFGSGTRLTVV.

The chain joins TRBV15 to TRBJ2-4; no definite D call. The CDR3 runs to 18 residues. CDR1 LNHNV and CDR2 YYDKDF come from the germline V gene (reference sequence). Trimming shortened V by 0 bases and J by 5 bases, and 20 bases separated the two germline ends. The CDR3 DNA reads TGTGCCACCAGCAGAGATCGGTTGCGAATGCCAAGTCAAAACATTCAGTACTTC. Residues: CATSRDRLRMPSQNIQYF.

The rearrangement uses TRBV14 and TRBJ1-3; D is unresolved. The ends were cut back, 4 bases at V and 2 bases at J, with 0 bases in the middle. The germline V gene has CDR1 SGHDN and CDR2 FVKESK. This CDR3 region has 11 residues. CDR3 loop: CASSPGNTIYF. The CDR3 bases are TGTGCCAGCAGCCCTGGAAACACCATATATTTT.

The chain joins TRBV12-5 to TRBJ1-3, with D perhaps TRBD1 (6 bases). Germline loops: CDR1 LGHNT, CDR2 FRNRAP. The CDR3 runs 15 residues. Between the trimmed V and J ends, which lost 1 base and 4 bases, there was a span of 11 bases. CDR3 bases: TGTGCTAGTGGTTTGGGGACAGCGAAAGGAAACACCATATATTTT. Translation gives CASGLGTAKGNTIYF.

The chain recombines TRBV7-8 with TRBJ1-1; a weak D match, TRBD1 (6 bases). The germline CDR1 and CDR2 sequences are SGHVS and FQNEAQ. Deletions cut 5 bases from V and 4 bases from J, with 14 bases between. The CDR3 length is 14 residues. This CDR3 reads CASSLGGARTEAFF. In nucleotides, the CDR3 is TGTGCCAGCAGCCTCGGGGGGGCCCGCACTGAAGCTTTCTTT. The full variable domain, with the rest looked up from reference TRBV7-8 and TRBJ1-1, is GAGVSQSPRYKVAKRGQDVALRCDPISGHVSLFWYQQALGQGPEFLTYFQNEAQLDKSGLPSDRFFAERPEGSVSTLKIQRTQQEDSAVYLCASSLGGARTEAFFGQGTRLTVV.

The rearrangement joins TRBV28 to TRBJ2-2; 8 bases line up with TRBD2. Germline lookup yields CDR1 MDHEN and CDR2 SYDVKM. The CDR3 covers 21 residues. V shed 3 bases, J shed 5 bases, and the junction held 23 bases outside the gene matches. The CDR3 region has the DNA TGTGCCAGCAGTTTGTCATGGCTCGGTCGTGGAGCGGGAGTGGGTACCGGGGAGCTGTTTTTT. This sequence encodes CASSLSWLGRGAGVGTGELFF.

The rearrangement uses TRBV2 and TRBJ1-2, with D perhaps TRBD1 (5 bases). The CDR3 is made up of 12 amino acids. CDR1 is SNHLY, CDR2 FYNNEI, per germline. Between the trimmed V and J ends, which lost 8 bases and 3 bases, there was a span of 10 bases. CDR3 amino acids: CASRRGDYGYTF. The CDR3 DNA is TGTGCCAGCCGGCGGGGGGACTATGGCTACACCTTC.

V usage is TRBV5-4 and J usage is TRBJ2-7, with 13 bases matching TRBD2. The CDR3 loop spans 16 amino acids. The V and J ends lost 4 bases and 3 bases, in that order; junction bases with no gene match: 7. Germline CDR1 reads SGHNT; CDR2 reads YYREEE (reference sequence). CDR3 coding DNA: TGTGCCAGCAGCCGTTCGACTAGCGGGGGGCTCTACGAGCAGTACTTC. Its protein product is CASSRSTSGGLYEQYF. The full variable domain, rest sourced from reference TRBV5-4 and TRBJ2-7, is ETGVTQSPTHLIKTRGQQVTLRCSSQSGHNTVSWYQQALGQGPQFIFQYYREEENGRGNFPPRFSGLQFPNYSSELNVNALELDDSALYLCASSRSTSGGLYEQYFGPGTRLTVT.

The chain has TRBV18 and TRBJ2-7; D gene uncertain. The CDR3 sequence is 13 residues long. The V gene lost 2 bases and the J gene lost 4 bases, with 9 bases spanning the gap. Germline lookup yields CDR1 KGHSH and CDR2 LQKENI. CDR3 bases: TGTGCCAGCTCACCAGGGCAGGAATACGAGCAGTACTTC. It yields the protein CASSPGQEYEQYF.

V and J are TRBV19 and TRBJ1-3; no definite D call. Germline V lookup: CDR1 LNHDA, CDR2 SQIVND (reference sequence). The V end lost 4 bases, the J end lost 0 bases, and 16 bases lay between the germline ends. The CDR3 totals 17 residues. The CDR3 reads CASSTSTRSHSGNTIYF. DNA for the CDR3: TGTGCCAGTAGTACTTCGACACGTTCTCACTCTGGAAACACCATATATTTT.

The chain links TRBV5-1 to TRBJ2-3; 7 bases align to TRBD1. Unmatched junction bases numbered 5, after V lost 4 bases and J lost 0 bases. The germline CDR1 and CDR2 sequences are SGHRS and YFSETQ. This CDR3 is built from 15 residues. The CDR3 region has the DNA TGCGCCAGCAGCCAATCGACAGGGAGCACAGATACGCAGTATTTT. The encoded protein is CASSQSTGSTDTQYF.

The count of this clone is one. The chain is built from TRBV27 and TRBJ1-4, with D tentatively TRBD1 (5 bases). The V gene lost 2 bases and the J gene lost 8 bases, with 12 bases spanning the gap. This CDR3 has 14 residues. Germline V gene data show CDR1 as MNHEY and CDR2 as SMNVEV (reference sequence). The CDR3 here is CASSLRGEGEKLFF. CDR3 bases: TGTGCCAGCAGTTTAAGGGGTGAAGGGGAAAAACTGTTTTTT.

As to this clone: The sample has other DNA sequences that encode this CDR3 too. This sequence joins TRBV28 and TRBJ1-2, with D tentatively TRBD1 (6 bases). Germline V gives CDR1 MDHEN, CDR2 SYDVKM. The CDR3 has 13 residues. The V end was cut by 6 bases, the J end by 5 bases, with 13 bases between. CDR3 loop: CASSSGTLYGYTF. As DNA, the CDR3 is TGTGCCAGCAGCTCCGGGACACTTTATGGCTACACCTTC.

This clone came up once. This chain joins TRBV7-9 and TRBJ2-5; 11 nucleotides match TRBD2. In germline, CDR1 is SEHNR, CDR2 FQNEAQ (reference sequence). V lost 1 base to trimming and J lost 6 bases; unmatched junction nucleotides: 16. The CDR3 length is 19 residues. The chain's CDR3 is CASSLGPGLADRILKTQYF. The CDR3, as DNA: TGTGCCAGCAGCTTAGGACCGGGACTAGCGGACAGAATTTTGAAGACCCAGTACTTC.

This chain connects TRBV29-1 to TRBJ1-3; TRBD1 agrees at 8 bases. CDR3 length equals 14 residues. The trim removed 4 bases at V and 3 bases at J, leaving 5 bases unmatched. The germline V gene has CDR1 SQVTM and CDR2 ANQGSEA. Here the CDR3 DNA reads TGCAGCGTTGCCGAGACAGGGGATGGAAACACCATATATTTT. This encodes CSVAETGDGNTIYF.

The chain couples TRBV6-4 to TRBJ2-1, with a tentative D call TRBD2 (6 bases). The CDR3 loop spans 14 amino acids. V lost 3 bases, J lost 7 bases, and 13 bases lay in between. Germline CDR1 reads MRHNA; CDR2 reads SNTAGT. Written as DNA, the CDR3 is TGTGCCAGCAGTGAGACATGGGGGGATAATGAGCAGTTCTTC. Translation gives CASSETWGDNEQFF.

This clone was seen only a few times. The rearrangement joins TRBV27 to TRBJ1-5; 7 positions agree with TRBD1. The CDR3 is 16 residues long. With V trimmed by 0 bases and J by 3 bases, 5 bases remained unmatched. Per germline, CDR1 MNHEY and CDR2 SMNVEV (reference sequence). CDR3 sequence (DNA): TGTGCCAGCAGTTTATCGTGGGGACAGACCAATCAGCCCCAGCATTTT. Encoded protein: CASSLSWGQTNQPQHF.

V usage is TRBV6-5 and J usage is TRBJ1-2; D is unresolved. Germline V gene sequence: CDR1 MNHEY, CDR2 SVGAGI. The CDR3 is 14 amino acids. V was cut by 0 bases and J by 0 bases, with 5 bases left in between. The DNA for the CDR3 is TGTGCCAGCAGTTACTCGCGAGCTAACTATGGCTACACCTTC. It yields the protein CASSYSRANYGYTF.

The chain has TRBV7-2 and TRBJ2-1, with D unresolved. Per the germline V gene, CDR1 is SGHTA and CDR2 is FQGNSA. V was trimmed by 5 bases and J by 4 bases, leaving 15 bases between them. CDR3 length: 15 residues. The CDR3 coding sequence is TGTGCCAGCAGCCTAACGGACCGATCTTACAATGAGCAGTTCTTC. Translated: CASSLTDRSYNEQFF.